One sample yielded the 9 T cell receptor beta chains listed below, sequenced in a study of cytomegalovirus exposure and HLA in healthy donors. PCR amplification relied on 60 Vbeta primers (plus 13 Jbeta primers). Generated by immunoSEQ multiplex PCR, the TCRdb table keeps only in-frame clones and is missing some. Among approximately 85,000 clones, over 70% were seen once, and the ten largest hold around 23%. The material sequenced was PBMCs. All receptors come from a woman between 45 and 65 years old in good health and CMV-seropositive.

This clone appeared a few times. CDR3 sequence: CATSRRSGTTDTQYF. The CDR3 DNA reads TGTGCCACCAGCAGGCGGAGCGGGACCACAGATACGCAGTATTTT. The genes are TRBV15 and TRBJ2-3; 7 bases agree with TRBD2. V lost 3 bases to trimming and J lost 2 bases; unmatched junction nucleotides: 5. The CDR3 is 15 amino acids. Per the germline V gene, CDR1 is LNHNV and CDR2 is YYDKDF (reference sequence).

The V call is TRBV5-1, the J call TRBJ1-4, with D possibly being TRBD1 (5 bases). Germline loops: CDR1 SGHRS, CDR2 YFSETQ. This CDR3 comprises 15 residues. Trimming pared 5 bases from V and 12 bases from J, leaving 23 bases between. The CDR3 DNA is TGCGCCAGCAGGGCCTTCGTCACCAACGGGGGGGAACTGTTTTTT. Translating gives CASRAFVTNGGELFF. The whole variable domain, remainder taken from reference TRBV5-1 and TRBJ1-4, is KAGVTQTPRYLIKTRGQQVTLSCSPISGHRSVSWYQQTPGQGLQFLFEYFSETQRNKGNFPGRFSGRQFSNSRSEMNVSTLELGDSALYLCASRAFVTNGGELFFGSGTQLSVL.

The CDR3 DNA sequence: TGTGCCAGCAGATGGGGCCAGGGTCCCTACGAGCAGTACTTC. It translates to CASRWGQGPYEQYF. The chain carries TRBV6-6 and TRBJ2-7; perhaps TRBD1 as D (5 bases). Looked up from germline, CDR1 is MNHNY and CDR2 is SVGAGI (reference sequence). The ends were cut back, 6 bases at V and 2 bases at J, with 14 bases in the middle. This CDR3 comprises 14 residues.

The rearrangement uses TRBV18 and TRBJ2-7; 7 positions agree with TRBD1. This CDR3 is built from 14 residues. Germline CDR1 KGHSH, CDR2 LQKENI. J gave up 0 bases and V 4 bases, and 3 bases lay outside the gene matches. DNA of the CDR3: TGTGCCAGCTCACAGGGGACAGCCTCCTACGAGCAGTACTTC. Amino acid sequence: CASSQGTASYEQYF.

This chain uses TRBV5-6 with TRBJ2-5; 12 nucleotides agree with TRBD2. V dropped 4 bases and J dropped 4; count of bases not matched to a gene: 8. The CDR3 runs 16 residues. Germline loops: CDR1 SGHDT, CDR2 YYEEEE. CDR3 DNA: TGTGCCAGCAGCCTCGGACTAGCGGGAAGGGGAGAGACCCAGTACTTC. Its protein product is CASSLGLAGRGETQYF.

CDR3 residues: CAISESTGAYEQYF. In DNA, the CDR3 is TGTGCCATCAGTGAGTCGACAGGCGCCTACGAGCAGTACTTC. The rearrangement joins TRBV10-3 to TRBJ2-5, with D possibly matching TRBD1 (6 bases). The end of the DNA fits TRBJ2-7 better, so the J call may be wrong. Germline V gene lookup returns CDR1 ENHRY and CDR2 SYGVKD. This CDR3 is 14 amino acids long.

The V and J genes are TRBV6-1 and TRBJ2-7, with D possibly matching TRBD2 (6 bases). From germline, CDR1 is MNHNS and CDR2 SASEGT. The CDR3 is made up of 11 amino acids. The V and J ends lost 5 bases and 7 bases respectively, with 9 bases between them. The CDR3: CASSYGGEQYF. The DNA of the CDR3 is TGTGCCAGCAGTTACGGGGGAGAGCAGTACTTC.

This clone was seen a handful of times. This sample also contains other DNA sequences that code for the same CDR3. The chain has TRBV10-2 and TRBJ2-3; 9 bases line up with TRBD2. This CDR3 has 13 residues. Per the germline V gene, CDR1 is WSHSY and CDR2 is SAAADI. Trimming took 11 bases from V and 1 from J; bases not matched to a gene: 4. DNA of the CDR3: TGCGCCTCTAGGACTAGCGGCACAGATACGCAGTATTTT. It specifies CASRTSGTDTQYF.

The genes are TRBV5-1 and TRBJ2-3, with TRBD2 as a possible D gene (5 bases). CDR1 is SGHRS, CDR2 YFSETQ, per germline. Trimming shortened V by 5 bases and J by 0 bases, and 19 bases separated the two germline ends. CDR3 length: 17 residues. The DNA of the CDR3 is TGCGCCAGCAGTCCGGTGGAAGGCAGGACTAGCACAGATACGCAGTATTTT. Translating gives CASSPVEGRTSTDTQYF. Complete variable domain (other parts from reference TRBV5-1 and TRBJ2-3): KAGVTQTPRYLIKTRGQQVTLSCSPISGHRSVSWYQQTPGQGLQFLFEYFSETQRNKGNFPGRFSGRQFSNSRSEMNVSTLELGDSALYLCASSPVEGRTSTDTQYFGPGTRLTVL.